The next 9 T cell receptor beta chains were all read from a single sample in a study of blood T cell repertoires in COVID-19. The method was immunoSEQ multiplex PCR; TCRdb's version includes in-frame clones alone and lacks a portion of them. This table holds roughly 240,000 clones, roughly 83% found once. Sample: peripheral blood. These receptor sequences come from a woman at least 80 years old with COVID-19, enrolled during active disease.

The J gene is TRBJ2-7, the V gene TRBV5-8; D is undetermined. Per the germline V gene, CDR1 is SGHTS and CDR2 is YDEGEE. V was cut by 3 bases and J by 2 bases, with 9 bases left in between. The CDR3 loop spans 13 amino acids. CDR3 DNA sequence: TGTGCCAGCAGCTATCCGGGTACCTACGAGCAGTACGTC. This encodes CASSYPGTYEQYV.

The CDR3 nucleotides are TGTGCCAGCAGCCTAGACAGGACCTACGAGCAGTACTTC. It yields the protein CASSLDRTYEQYF. The chain uses TRBV5-4 and TRBJ2-7, with D maybe TRBD1 (6 bases). The CDR3 has 13 amino acids. Trimming stripped 4 bases from V and 2 bases from J, with 10 bases between. In germline, CDR1 is SGHNT, CDR2 YYREEE (reference sequence). Complete variable domain (other parts from reference TRBV5-4 and TRBJ2-7): ETGVTQSPTHLIKTRGQQVTLRCSSQSGHNTVSWYQQALGQGPQFIFQYYREEENGRGNFPPRFSGLQFPNYSSELNVNALELDDSALYLCASSLDRTYEQYFGPGTRLTVT.

The CDR3 DNA reads as TGTGCCATCAGTGAGGACAGGGGGTATGGCTACACCTTC. This codes for CAISEDRGYGYTF. This chain connects TRBV10-3 to TRBJ1-2; 9 nucleotides agree with TRBD1. This CDR3 spans 13 amino acids. V shed 2 bases and J 5 bases; nucleotides not matched to a gene: 0. Germline V gives CDR1 ENHRY, CDR2 SYGVKD.

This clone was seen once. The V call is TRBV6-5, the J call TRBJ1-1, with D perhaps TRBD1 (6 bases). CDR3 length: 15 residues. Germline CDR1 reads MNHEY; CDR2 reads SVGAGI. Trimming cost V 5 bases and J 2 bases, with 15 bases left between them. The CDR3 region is CASSLSRQANTEAFF. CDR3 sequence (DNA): TGTGCCAGCAGTCTGTCTAGACAGGCTAACACTGAAGCTTTCTTT.

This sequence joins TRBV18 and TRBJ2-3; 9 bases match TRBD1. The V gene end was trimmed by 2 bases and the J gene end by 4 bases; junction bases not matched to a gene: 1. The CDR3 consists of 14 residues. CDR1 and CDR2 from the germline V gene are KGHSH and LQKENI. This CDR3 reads CASSPGQGSDTQYF. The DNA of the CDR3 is TGTGCCAGCTCACCAGGACAGGGGTCAGATACGCAGTATTTT.

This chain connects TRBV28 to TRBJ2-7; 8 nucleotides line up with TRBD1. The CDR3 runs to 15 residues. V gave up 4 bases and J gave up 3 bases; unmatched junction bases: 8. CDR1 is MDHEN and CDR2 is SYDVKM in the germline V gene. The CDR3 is CASSSPGGFGYEQYF. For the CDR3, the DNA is TGTGCCAGCAGTTCTCCAGGGGGCTTCGGCTACGAGCAGTACTTC.

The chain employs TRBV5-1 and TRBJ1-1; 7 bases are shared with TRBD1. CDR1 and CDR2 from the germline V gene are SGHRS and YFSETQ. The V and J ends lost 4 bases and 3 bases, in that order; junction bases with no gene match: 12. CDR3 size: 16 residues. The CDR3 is CASSPEAGGRYTEAFF. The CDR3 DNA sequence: TGCGCCAGCAGCCCGGAGGCAGGGGGGCGATACACTGAAGCTTTCTTT.

CDR3 region: CASTPGTGGYYGYTF. The DNA of the CDR3 is TGTGCCAGCACCCCCGGGACAGGGGGCTACTATGGCTACACCTTC. V and J are TRBV4-2 and TRBJ1-2, with 12 bases fitting TRBD1. Trimming cost V 7 bases and J 3 bases; bases outside gene matches: 6. Germline CDR1 reads LGHNA; CDR2 reads YNFKEQ. This CDR3 spans 15 amino acids.

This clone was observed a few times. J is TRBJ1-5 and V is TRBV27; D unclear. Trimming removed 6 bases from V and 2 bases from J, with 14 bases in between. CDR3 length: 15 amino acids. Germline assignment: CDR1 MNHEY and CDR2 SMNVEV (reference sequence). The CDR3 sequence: CASRPGWAGNQPQHF. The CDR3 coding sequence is TGTGCCAGCAGGCCCGGTTGGGCAGGCAATCAGCCCCAGCATTTT.